The 27 T cell receptor beta chains given below trace back to one sample, sequenced in a study of identical twins. From the 5' RACE reads, TCRdb called clonotypes with MiXCR, one entry per CDR3 protein. The data hold 310,000 or so distinct CDR3 sequences, with approximately 8.5% observed a single time. This sample also appeared in a second study, on yellow fever vaccine responses in identical twins.

Sequencing input: memory (CD45RO+) T cells sorted from blood. Every receptor here comes from a woman aged 18-29 years in good health.

This clonotype came up many times. This sequence joins TRBV15 and TRBJ1-2, with D uncertain. From germline, CDR1 is LNHNV and CDR2 YYDKDF (reference sequence). Trimming removed 0 bases from V and 5 bases from J, with 13 bases in between. CDR3 size: 15 residues. Here the CDR3 reads CATSRDRGFGYGYTF. CDR3 in DNA: TGTGCCACCAGCAGAGATCGAGGGTTCGGGTATGGCTACACCTTC.

This clonotype has a count of ten or more. This chain uses TRBV6-1 with TRBJ2-2; D not certain. This CDR3 is built from 13 residues. V gave up 2 bases and J gave up 5 bases, with 6 bases separating them. CDR1 is MNHNS, CDR2 SASEGT, per germline. CDR3 sequence: CASSETLTGELFF. CDR3 DNA sequence: TGTGCCAGCAGTGAAACGCTTACCGGGGAGCTGTTTTTT.

The chain uses TRBV4-1 and TRBJ2-1; TRBD1 matches 10 bases. CDR3 size: 17 residues. Germline CDR1 MGHRA, CDR2 YSYEKL. With V trimmed by 2 bases and J by 2 bases, 6 bases remained unmatched. CDR3 sequence reads: CASSQRQGAGTYNEQFF. DNA for the CDR3: TGCGCCAGCAGCCAACGACAGGGGGCGGGGACCTACAATGAGCAGTTCTTC.

This clonotype came up a few times. This chain joins TRBV27 and TRBJ2-2, with 13 bases lining up with TRBD2. The V gene's germline CDR1 is MNHEY and CDR2 SMNVEV (reference sequence). Germline trimming cut 6 bases from V and 6 bases from J; bases unmatched to any gene: 7. This CDR3 contains 16 residues. The DNA of the CDR3 is TGTGCCAGCAGGCGACCGGGACTAGCGGGGTCCGGGGAGCTGTTTTTT. Its protein is CASRRPGLAGSGELFF.

The J gene is TRBJ1-2, the V gene TRBV7-9; TRBD1 matches at 7 bases. CDR1 and CDR2 (germline): SEHNR, FQNEAQ (reference sequence). J was trimmed by 4 bases and V by 2 bases; bases with no gene match: 4. This CDR3 is built from 14 residues. The CDR3 sequence: CASSLSGTVYGYTF. The CDR3 nucleotides are TGTGCCAGCAGCTTATCCGGGACAGTCTATGGCTACACCTTC. Complete variable domain (other parts from reference TRBV7-9 and TRBJ1-2): DTGVSQNPRHKITKRGQNVTFRCDPISEHNRLYWYRQTLGQGPEFLTYFQNEAQLEKSRLLSDRFSAERPKGSFSTLEIQRTEQGDSAMYLCASSLSGTVYGYTFGSGTRLTVV.

This clonotype was detected ten times or more. This chain uses TRBV28 with TRBJ2-7; 10 bases align to TRBD1. The CDR3 consists of 14 residues. The junction had 6 bases not matched to a gene; V was cut back by 6 bases and J by 4 bases. CDR1 is MDHEN, CDR2 SYDVKM, per germline. The CDR3 DNA reads as TGTGCCAGCAGGGGACAGGGGAGGGGGTACGAGCAGTACTTC. Its protein product is CASRGQGRGYEQYF.

The chain is built from TRBV29-1 and TRBJ1-2; no clear D. The CDR3 has 11 residues. From germline, CDR1 is SQVTM and CDR2 ANQGSEA. The ends were cut back, 4 bases at V and 8 bases at J, with 11 bases in the middle. The CDR3 coding sequence is TGCAGCGTTGTAGGCGGTCGGGGCTACACCTTC. It yields the protein CSVVGGRGYTF.

The J gene is TRBJ2-3, the V gene TRBV18; 11 bases line up with TRBD2. J was trimmed by 15 bases and V by 3 bases; bases with no gene match: 8. The CDR3 is made up of 13 amino acids. Per the germline V gene, CDR1 is KGHSH and CDR2 is LQKENI. The CDR3 loop reads CASSPEGSGGAYF. CDR3 DNA sequence: TGTGCCAGCTCACCCGAAGGTAGCGGGGGGGCTTATTTT.

This clonotype has a count of ten or more. This chain uses TRBV27 with TRBJ2-1; 7 bases line up with TRBD2. Germline CDR1 reads MNHEY; CDR2 reads SMNVEV (reference sequence). Germline trimming cut 5 bases from V and 10 bases from J; bases unmatched to any gene: 17. The CDR3 consists of 16 residues. CDR3 DNA: TGTGCCAGCAGTGCACGGGGTGCGGGAGTACTATCGGAGCAGTTCTTC. It translates to CASSARGAGVLSEQFF.

This clonotype was seen only a few times. As DNA, the CDR3 is TGTGCCAGCAGTGGGACAGCCGAGGAAAAACTGTTTTTT. Its translation is CASSGTAEEKLFF. The V call is TRBV6-1, the J call TRBJ1-4, with a possible D match to TRBD1 (6 bases). CDR1 and CDR2 (germline): MNHNS, SASEGT. Trimming stripped 4 bases from V and 8 bases from J, with 11 bases between. The CDR3 covers 13 residues.

The chain carries TRBV5-1 and TRBJ2-5; D unresolved. From germline, CDR1 is SGHRS and CDR2 YFSETQ. CDR3 size: 13 residues. V shed 0 bases and J shed 0 bases, with 3 bases lying between them. The CDR3 DNA reads as TGCGCCAGCAGCTTGGACAACCAAGAGACCCAGTACTTC. Translation: CASSLDNQETQYF.

This clonotype was observed a handful of times. The chain carries TRBV20-1 and TRBJ2-7, with D unresolved. Per germline, CDR1 DFQATT and CDR2 SNEGSKA (reference sequence). V was pared by 3 bases and J by 2 bases, with 11 bases between. This CDR3 is built from 13 residues. CDR3 nucleotides: TGCAGTGCTAGCGGTGCGTTCGCCTACGAGCAGTACTTC. Amino acid sequence: CSASGAFAYEQYF.

The chain is built from TRBV7-8 and TRBJ1-1; maybe TRBD1 (6 bases). The CDR3 spans 15 residues. Trimming cost V 5 bases and J 7 bases, with 20 bases left between them. CDR1 is SGHVS and CDR2 is FQNEAQ in the germline V gene. CDR3 in amino acids: CASSLVTGTGNEAFF. The DNA for the CDR3 is TGTGCCAGCAGCCTCGTAACAGGGACGGGGAATGAAGCTTTCTTT.

The chain carries TRBV3-1 and TRBJ2-5; 8 positions match TRBD2. Germline V gene data show CDR1 as LGHDT and CDR2 as YNNKEL (reference sequence). CDR3 length: 15 amino acids. Losses at the gene ends were 4 bases for V and 7 bases for J; bases not matched to a gene: 11. CDR3 nucleotides: TGTGCCAGCAGCCCGGGAGGGACCAGAAGGGGGACCCAGTACTTC. Translating it yields CASSPGGTRRGTQYF.

This clonotype was seen many times. The CDR3 DNA follows: TGCAGTGCCACACAAATCGGGGGGTGGGGCACCGGGGAGCTGTTTTTT. It translates to CSATQIGGWGTGELFF. This sequence joins TRBV20-1 and TRBJ2-2; 7 nucleotides align to TRBD2. With V trimmed by 6 bases and J by 4 bases, 14 bases remained unmatched. The germline V gene has CDR1 DFQATT and CDR2 SNEGSKA (reference sequence). This CDR3 spans 16 amino acids.

This clonotype was recorded at least ten times. This chain connects TRBV7-9 to TRBJ1-6; D unclear. V lost 2 bases and J 0 bases, leaving 8 bases between the germline ends. Germline-derived CDR1 and CDR2 are SEHNR and FQNEAQ (reference sequence). This CDR3 has 16 residues. Here the CDR3 DNA reads TGTGCCAGCAGCTTATTCGGGAGCTCCTATAATTCACCCCTCCACTTT. Translated: CASSLFGSSYNSPLHF.

This clonotype has a count of ten or more. The rearrangement joins TRBV3-1 to TRBJ1-6; a possible D gene is TRBD1 (6 bases). There are 14 residues in the CDR3. Trimming shortened V by 6 bases and J by 5 bases, and 11 bases separated the two germline ends. Germline CDR1 LGHDT, CDR2 YNNKEL (reference sequence). The CDR3 reads CASRTGADNSPLHF. DNA for the CDR3: TGTGCCAGCAGGACAGGTGCTGATAATTCACCCCTCCACTTT.

This clonotype was counted between two and nine times. The V and J genes are TRBV12-3 or TRBV12-4 and TRBJ1-2, with a weak D call TRBD1 (5 bases). CDR3 length equals 15 residues. V was clipped by 6 bases and J by 2 bases, with 16 bases between them. The CDR3 protein is CASRAGAGINYGYTF. The CDR3 DNA sequence: TGTGCCAGCAGGGCCGGGGCCGGCATAAACTATGGCTACACCTTC.

The sample holds many counts of this clonotype. J is TRBJ2-1 and V is TRBV6-2 or TRBV6-3; 7 bases are a match to TRBD1. The CDR3 spans 16 residues. CDR1 and CDR2 (germline): MNHEY, SVGEGT. V trimming: 0 bases; J trimming: 7 bases; junction bases outside the gene matches: 9. CDR3 bases: TGTGCCAGCAGTTACTCCCCCGGGACAGCCAAAAATGAGCAGTTCTTC. This codes for CASSYSPGTAKNEQFF.

The gene calls are TRBV19 and TRBJ2-2, with D tentatively TRBD1 (6 bases). This CDR3 has 15 residues. Germline V gene sequence: CDR1 LNHDA, CDR2 SQIVND (reference sequence). V lost 3 bases to trimming and J lost 1 base, with 9 bases between them. CDR3 nucleotides: TGTGCCAGTAGTATTTGGACAGAGAACACCGGGGAGCTGTTTTTT. Translating gives CASSIWTENTGELFF. The complete variable domain, with remaining parts taken from reference TRBV19 and TRBJ2-2, reads DGGITQSPKYLFRKEGQNVTLSCEQNLNHDAMYWYRQDPGQGLRLIYYSQIVNDFQKGDIAEGYSVSREKKESFPLTVTSAQKNPTAFYLCASSIWTENTGELFFGEGSRLTVL.

This clonotype was observed at least ten times. The chain couples TRBV4-1 to TRBJ1-6; a possible D gene is TRBD1 (5 bases). The germline CDR1 and CDR2 sequences are MGHRA and YSYEKL. Between the trimmed V and J ends, which lost 4 bases and 10 bases, there was a span of 11 bases. This CDR3 region has 13 residues. The CDR3 DNA follows: TGCGCCAGCAGCCCCCCAGGGATATCACCCCTCCACTTT. This translates into CASSPPGISPLHF.

About this clonotype: A much larger clone differs by one base, so this may be a read error. This rearrangement joins TRBV2 to TRBJ2-5; D is perhaps TRBD1 or TRBD2 (5 bases each). The CDR3 totals 14 residues. Germline lookup yields CDR1 SNHLY and CDR2 FYNNEI. Trimming took 11 bases from V and 2 from J, leaving 18 bases between them. CDR3 protein: CAGTQQDSQETQYF. In DNA form, the CDR3 reads TGTGCCGGCACTCAACAGGACTCGCAAGAGACCCAGTACTTC.

The rearrangement links TRBV6-5 to TRBJ2-1, with D perhaps matching TRBD2 (5 bases). The V and J ends lost 2 bases and 2 bases respectively, with 13 bases between them. From germline, CDR1 is MNHEY and CDR2 SVGAGI. The CDR3 totals 16 residues. The CDR3: CASSYLPGEPYNEQFF. CDR3 in DNA: TGTGCCAGCAGTTACCTCCCCGGGGAGCCCTACAATGAGCAGTTCTTC.

The CDR3 region is CASSGWTANYEQYF. CDR3 nucleotide sequence: TGTGCCAGCAGCGGGTGGACAGCGAACTACGAGCAGTACTTC. The chain is built from TRBV5-5 and TRBJ2-7; perhaps TRBD1 as D (6 bases). With 4 bases removed from V and 3 bases from J, the gap between germline ends came to 14 bases. This CDR3 has 14 residues. Germline CDR1 reads SGHKS; CDR2 reads YYEKEE (reference sequence).

This clonotype has a handful of counts. The chain links TRBV9 to TRBJ1-1; 7 bases fit TRBD1. The length of the CDR3 is 15 residues. Germline V gives CDR1 SGDLS, CDR2 YYNGEE. V was pared by 4 bases and J by 4 bases, with 10 bases of the junction left unmatched. The CDR3, as DNA: TGTGCCAGCAGCCTACAGGGGACTTTGGGCACTGAAGCTTTCTTT. Translating it yields CASSLQGTLGTEAFF.

This clonotype came up many times. This rearrangement joins TRBV14 to TRBJ1-2; 7 bases fit TRBD1. Trimming at V came to 5 bases and at J to 4 bases, leaving 7 bases not matched to a gene. Germline V gene lookup returns CDR1 SGHDN and CDR2 FVKESK. The CDR3 is 14 residues long. The CDR3 is CASSSREGAYGYTF. The CDR3 DNA sequence: TGTGCCAGCAGCTCCCGGGAGGGGGCCTATGGCTACACCTTC.

This clonotype was seen at least ten times. The rearrangement uses TRBV14 and TRBJ1-2; TRBD1 agrees at 7 bases. Trimming at V came to 3 bases and at J to 5 bases, leaving 0 bases not matched to a gene. Germline V CDR1 and CDR2: SGHDN, FVKESK. This CDR3 has 12 residues. The CDR3 coding sequence is TGTGCCAGCAGCCAGGGACAGTATGGCTACACCTTC. Protein product: CASSQGQYGYTF.